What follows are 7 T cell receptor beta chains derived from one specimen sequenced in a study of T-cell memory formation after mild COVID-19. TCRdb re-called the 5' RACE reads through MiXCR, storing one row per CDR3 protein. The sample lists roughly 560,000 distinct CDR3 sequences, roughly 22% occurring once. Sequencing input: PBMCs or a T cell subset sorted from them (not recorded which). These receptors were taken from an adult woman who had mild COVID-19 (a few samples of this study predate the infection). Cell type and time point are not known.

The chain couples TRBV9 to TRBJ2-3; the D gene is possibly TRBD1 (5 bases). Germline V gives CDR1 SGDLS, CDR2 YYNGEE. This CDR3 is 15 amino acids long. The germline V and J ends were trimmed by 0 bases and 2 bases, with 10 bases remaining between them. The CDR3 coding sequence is TGTGCCAGCAGCGTAGTAGGGGCGCTCACAGATACGCAGTATTTT. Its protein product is CASSVVGALTDTQYF.

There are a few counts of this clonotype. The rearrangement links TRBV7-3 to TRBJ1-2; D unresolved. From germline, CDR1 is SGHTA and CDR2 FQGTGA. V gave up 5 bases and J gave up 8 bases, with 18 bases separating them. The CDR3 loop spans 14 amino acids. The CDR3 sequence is CASSPGRNVAGYTF. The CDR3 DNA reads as TGTGCCAGCAGCCCAGGAAGAAACGTCGCGGGCTACACCTTC. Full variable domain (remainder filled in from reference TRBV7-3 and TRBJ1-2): GAGVSQTPSNKVTEKGKYVELRCDPISGHTALYWYRQSLGQGPEFLIYFQGTGAADDSGLPNDRFFAVRPEGSVSTLKIQRTERGDSAVYLCASSPGRNVAGYTFGSGTRLTVV.

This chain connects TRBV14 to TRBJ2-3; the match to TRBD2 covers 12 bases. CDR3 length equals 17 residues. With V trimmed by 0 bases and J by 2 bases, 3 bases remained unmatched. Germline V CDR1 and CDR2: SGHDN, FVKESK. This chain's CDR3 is CASSQEGLAGITDTQYF. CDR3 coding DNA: TGTGCCAGCAGCCAAGAAGGACTAGCGGGGATCACAGATACGCAGTATTTT.

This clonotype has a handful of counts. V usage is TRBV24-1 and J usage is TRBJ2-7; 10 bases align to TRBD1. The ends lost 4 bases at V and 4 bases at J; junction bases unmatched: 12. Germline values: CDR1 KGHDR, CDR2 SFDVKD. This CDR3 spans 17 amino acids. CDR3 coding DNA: TGTGCCACCAGTGAAGCTCGGGAAACGGGACAGGGGTACGAGCAGTACTTC. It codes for CATSEARETGQGYEQYF.

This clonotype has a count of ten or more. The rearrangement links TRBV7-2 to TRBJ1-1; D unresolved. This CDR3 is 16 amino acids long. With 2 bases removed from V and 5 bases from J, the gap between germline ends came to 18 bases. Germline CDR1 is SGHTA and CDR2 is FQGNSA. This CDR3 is CASSLMGGSRSTEAFF. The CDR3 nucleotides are TGTGCCAGCAGCTTAATGGGTGGCAGTAGGAGTACTGAAGCTTTCTTT. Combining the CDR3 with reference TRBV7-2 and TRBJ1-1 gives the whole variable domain GAGVSQSPSNKVTEKGKDVELRCDPISGHTALYWYRQSLGQGLEFLIYFQGNSAPDKSGLPSDRFSAERTGGSVSTLTIQRTQQEDSAVYLCASSLMGGSRSTEAFFGQGTRLTVV.

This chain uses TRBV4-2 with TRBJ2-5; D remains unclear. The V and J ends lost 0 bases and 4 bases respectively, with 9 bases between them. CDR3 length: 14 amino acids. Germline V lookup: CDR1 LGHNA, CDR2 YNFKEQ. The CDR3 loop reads CASSQEGLGETQYF. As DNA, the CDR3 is TGTGCCAGCAGCCAAGAAGGCCTGGGAGAGACCCAGTACTTC.

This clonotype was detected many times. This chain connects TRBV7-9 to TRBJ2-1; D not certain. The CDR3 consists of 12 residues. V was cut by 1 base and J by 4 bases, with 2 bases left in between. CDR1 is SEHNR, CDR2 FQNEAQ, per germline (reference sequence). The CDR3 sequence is CASSLGYNEQFF. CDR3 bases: TGTGCCAGCAGCTTAGGGTACAATGAGCAGTTCTTC.